Shown below are 13 T cell receptor beta chains from a single sample sequenced in a study of blood T cell repertoires in COVID-19. Measured with immunoSEQ multiplex PCR; TCRdb has only the in-frame clones, and not every one. The sample has about 130,000 clones; roughly 71% are singletons. Sequencing was carried out using peripheral blood. Source of these receptors: a man older than 75 with acute or convalescent COVID-19.

The chain combines TRBV10-1 with TRBJ1-2; tentatively, D is TRBD1 (5 bases). V was pared by 7 bases and J by 5 bases, with 11 bases between. The V gene's germline CDR1 is WNHNN and CDR2 SYGVQD (reference sequence). The CDR3 totals 12 residues. The CDR3 nucleotides read TGCGCCAGCAACTTCAGGGTTTATGGCTACACCTTC. Translating gives CASNFRVYGYTF.

V usage is TRBV19 and J usage is TRBJ1-2; 8 positions agree with TRBD1. V lost 8 bases to trimming and J lost 6 bases; unmatched junction nucleotides: 11. The V gene's germline CDR1 is LNHDA and CDR2 SQIVND (reference sequence). This CDR3 has 14 amino acids. The CDR3 sequence: CASADPGTGDGYTF. CDR3 coding DNA: TGTGCCAGTGCCGATCCCGGGACAGGTGATGGCTACACCTTC.

The V call is TRBV6-1, the J call TRBJ2-4; D perhaps matches TRBD2 (6 bases). Germline V gene sequence: CDR1 MNHNS, CDR2 SASEGT. The CDR3 sequence is 13 residues long. Trimming removed 3 bases from V and 8 bases from J, with 11 bases in between. This chain's CDR3 is CASSEGRLDIQYF. Written as DNA, the CDR3 is TGTGCCAGCAGTGAGGGGAGGTTGGACATTCAGTACTTC.

This clone has a single count. This chain connects TRBV27 to TRBJ2-5; no reliable D call. V lost 5 bases to trimming and J lost 5 bases, with 12 bases between them. The CDR3 covers 13 residues. Germline V gene sequence: CDR1 MNHEY, CDR2 SMNVEV (reference sequence). Here the CDR3 DNA reads TGTGCCAGCAGTGTAACAGCCCCCGAGACCCAGTACTTC. Encoded protein: CASSVTAPETQYF.

The J gene is TRBJ1-5, the V gene TRBV3-1 (or the pseudogene TRBV3-2); D unresolved. Per the germline V gene, CDR1 is LGHDT and CDR2 is YNNKEL (reference sequence). Trimming took 2 bases from V and 0 from J, leaving 8 bases between them. The CDR3 is 15 residues long. Here the CDR3 reads CASSQTGNSNQPQHF. DNA of the CDR3: TGTGCCAGCAGCCAAACCGGGAATAGCAATCAGCCCCAGCATTTT.

There are a few counts of this clone. The V call is TRBV4-2, the J call TRBJ1-2, with 11 bases matching TRBD1. V gave up 3 bases and J gave up 7 bases; unmatched junction bases: 10. There are 16 residues in the CDR3. Germline lookup yields CDR1 LGHNA and CDR2 YNFKEQ. CDR3 amino acids: CASSQTRTGGGGGYTF. As DNA, the CDR3 is TGTGCCAGCAGCCAGACCCGGACAGGGGGCGGAGGTGGCTACACCTTC.

This chain uses TRBV5-4 with TRBJ2-1; 7 nucleotides line up with TRBD1. The V segment lost 2 bases and the J segment 7 bases; nucleotides outside the gene matches: 0. The CDR3 is made up of 12 amino acids. The germline CDR1 and CDR2 sequences are SGHNT and YYREEE (reference sequence). The CDR3 sequence is CASSLQGNEQFF. The CDR3 DNA sequence: TGTGCCAGCAGCTTACAGGGGAATGAGCAGTTCTTC. Looking up the rest from reference TRBV5-4 and TRBJ2-1 gives the full variable domain: ETGVTQSPTHLIKTRGQQVTLRCSSQSGHNTVSWYQQALGQGPQFIFQYYREEENGRGNFPPRFSGLQFPNYSSELNVNALELDDSALYLCASSLQGNEQFFGPGTRLTVL.

The chain uses TRBV6-5 and TRBJ1-6, with a weak D call TRBD1 (5 bases). The CDR3 length is 15 residues. Looked up from germline, CDR1 is MNHEY and CDR2 is SVGAGI. The V end was cut by 11 bases, the J end by 7 bases, with 21 bases between. CDR3 in DNA: TGTGCCGGGGGGGGTGCCTCCCAATTCAATTCACCCCTCCACTTT. It translates to CAGGGASQFNSPLHF.

This chain uses TRBV18 with TRBJ1-5, with TRBD1 matching 7 bases. CDR3 length equals 16 residues. Trimming removed 4 bases from V and 0 bases from J; junction bases left unmatched: 6. In germline, CDR1 is KGHSH, CDR2 LQKENI. The DNA for the CDR3 is TGTGCCAGCTCACAGGAACAGGGGACTAGCAATCAGCCCCAGCATTTT. Residues: CASSQEQGTSNQPQHF.

The chain has TRBV12-3 or TRBV12-4 and TRBJ2-4, with a tentative D call TRBD2 (6 bases). The CDR3 has 11 residues. The germline V and J ends were trimmed by 10 bases and 9 bases, with 13 bases remaining between them. CDR3 amino acids: CAILLGGIQYF. In nucleotides, the CDR3 is TGTGCCATCCTTTTGGGGGGCATTCAGTACTTC.

J is TRBJ1-1 and V is TRBV18; a weak D match, TRBD1 (5 bases). This CDR3 is 18 amino acids long. CDR1 is KGHSH and CDR2 is LQKENI in the germline V gene. V was cut by 2 bases and J by 1 base, with 20 bases left in between. In nucleotides, the CDR3 is TGTGCCAGCTCACCAATTATGAACAAGGGGCTGGCGAACACTGAAGCTTTCTTT. This encodes CASSPIMNKGLANTEAFF.

The chain carries TRBV2 and TRBJ2-5; D is possibly TRBD2 (6 bases). The CDR3 covers 14 residues. Germline values: CDR1 SNHLY, CDR2 FYNNEI. The V end was cut by 8 bases, the J end by 5 bases, with 18 bases between. Written as DNA, the CDR3 is TGTGCCAGCGTTACCGGGACTCCAGCCGAGACCCAGTACTTC. Translating it yields CASVTGTPAETQYF.

The chain carries TRBV6-5 and TRBJ1-4; 9 positions agree with TRBD1. The CDR3 consists of 14 residues. Germline V gives CDR1 MNHEY, CDR2 SVGAGI. The ends lost 6 bases at V and 8 bases at J; junction bases unmatched: 7. CDR3 protein: CASSRTGANEKLFF. In DNA, the CDR3 is TGTGCCAGCAGCCGGACAGGGGCGAACGAAAAACTGTTTTTT.